This TCR beta chain was obtained from a study of CXCR3-negative and CXCR3-positive naive CD8 T cells (dated by TCRdb to about 2019). About the study as a whole: About 150 million TRB reads were obtained in total, roughly 1.5 +/- 0.3 million reads per library. Data from 11 donors, pooled across two independent experiments, went into the diversity and physicochemical repertoire analyses. Naive subsets from several donors and memory cells from 3 donors were included in the TRBV-TRBJ cluster analysis. Overall study results and their limits: Because CXCR3 expression was partially decreased after cryopreservation, freshly isolated PBMCs were used for most assays. TRB CDR3s from CXCR3-positive naive cells showed higher hydrophobicity (lower Kidera factor 4), lower energy, and higher strength and volume indices than CXCR3-negative naive cells. Within the same donor, TRBV-TRBJ usage looked similar between naive CXCR3-negative and CXCR3-positive cells, but memory cells had distinct patterns. Both naive subsets had comparably high repertoire diversity, while memory CD8+ T cells had much lower repertoire diversity. Because surface CD5, which has been linked to self-reactivity in mice, was comparable between naive subsets, TCR interaction strength was also inferred from TRB CDR3 physicochemical properties.

Inclusive of the bounding cysteine and phenylalanine, the CDR3 is 18 residues long. No DNA sequence was recorded. Per the germline V gene, SQVTM is the CDR1 and ANQGSEA is the CDR2. Notes on this clonotype: Its specific antigen is unknown.

TCRdb shows the sequencer as NextSeq 550. The Human TCR Profiling Kit (MiLaboratory) was used to prepare UMI-labeled 5' RACE TRB cDNA libraries. cDNA synthesis used the entire amount of extracted RNA, and PCR amplification then used the entire amount of cDNA produced. Libraries were prepared in parallel with an identical number of PCR cycles. Turning to the authors' computational methods: About 53,000 +/- 10,000 unique UMI-labeled TRB cDNA molecules per library were extracted with MIGEC and MiXCR, with at least two reads per UMI required. Each library averaged around 42,000 +/- 9,900 functional in-frame TRB CDR3 nucleotide clonotypes without stop codons. After each sample was downsampled to 5000 UMI-labeled TRB molecules, VDJtools was used to calculate diversity metrics such as normalized Shannon-Wiener and Chao1. Clonotype-size-weighted physicochemical properties of the central five CDR3 residues (interaction energy, strength, volume and Kidera factor 4) were computed in VDJtools. TCRdb reprocessed the reads and provides one entry for every CDR3 protein sequence; no DNA is given. Here the V and J calls rest on TCRdb's processing, not on the authors' analysis. This sample's clone table shows around 60,000 distinct CDR3 sequences. The ten biggest clones cover less than 0.65% of the sample.

For every CD8+ T cell subset, approximately 300,000 cells were flow-sorted straight into RLT lysis buffer, and each subset was sorted in triplicate. Naive CD8+ T cells were defined stringently as CD45RO-CCR7+CD27+CD95- to exclude memory contaminants. Using standard density gradient centrifugation, peripheral blood mononuclear cells were isolated from buffy coats. A FACSAria III was used to flow-sort naive CD8+ T cells into CXCR3-negative and CXCR3-positive populations. Total RNA was extracted from sorted cells using an RNeasy Mini Kit. The sequence came from a human donor in good health. Some clones in this sample may be carry-over from other donors' samples. The sample comprised naive CXCR3+ CD8+ T cells from blood. The cell subset or site label of this sample denotes: CD45RO-CCR7+CD27+CD95- naive CD8+ T cells expressing CXCR3 (TNR3+). The rearranged segments are TRBV29-1 and TRBJ2-3; TCRdb selects TRBD1, and the lack of DNA leaves this call unchecked. The CDR3 region reads CSVFPPDGLPSGTDTQYF.